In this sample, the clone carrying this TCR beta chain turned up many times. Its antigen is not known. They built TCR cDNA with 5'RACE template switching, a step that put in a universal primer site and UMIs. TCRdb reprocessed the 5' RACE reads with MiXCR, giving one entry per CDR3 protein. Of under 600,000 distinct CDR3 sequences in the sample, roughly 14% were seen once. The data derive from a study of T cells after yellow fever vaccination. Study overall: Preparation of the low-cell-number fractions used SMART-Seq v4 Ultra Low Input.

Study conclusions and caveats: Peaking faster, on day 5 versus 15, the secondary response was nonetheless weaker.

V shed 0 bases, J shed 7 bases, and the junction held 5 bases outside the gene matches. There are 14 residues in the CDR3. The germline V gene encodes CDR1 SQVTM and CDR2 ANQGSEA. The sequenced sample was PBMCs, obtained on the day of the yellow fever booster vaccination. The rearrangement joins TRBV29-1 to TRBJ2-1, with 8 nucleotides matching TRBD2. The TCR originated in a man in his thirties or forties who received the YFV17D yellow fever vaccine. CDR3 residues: CSVEEGTSGNEQFF. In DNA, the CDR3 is TGCAGCGTTGAAGAGGGAACTAGCGGTAATGAGCAGTTCTTC.